This T cell receptor beta chain derives from a study of shared clonotypes between healthy human individuals. Researchers divided each subset's genomic DNA evenly across several immunoSEQ plates. Under the authors' procedure: As immunoSEQ supplied junction-only sequences (without quality scores), filtering differed. Here immunoSEQ multiplex PCR was the method, and the copy in TCRdb shows in-frame clones only, minus some. V, J and clone size are taken as reported in that table, and D and trimming were inferred from the DNA itself. The sample contains over 400,000 clones, around 80% of which appear only once. The V and J ends lost 0 bases and 3 bases respectively, with 7 bases between them. The germline CDR1 and CDR2 sequences are SGHNT and YYREEE (reference sequence). The CDR3 contains 13 residues.

The sample taken for sequencing was PBMCs. This chain uses TRBV5-4 with TRBJ2-7; the D is unclear. This receptor was taken from a woman aged 35 to 49 in good health. Some clones in this sample may be carry-over from other donors' samples. The CDR3 sequence: CASSLGPFYEQYF. The CDR3 DNA is TGTGCCAGCAGCTTGGGGCCCTTCTACGAGCAGTACTTC.